The 23 T cell receptor beta chains below all came from one sample that was sequenced in a study of CD8+ T cells in alopecia areata. RNA extraction was followed by reverse transcription into cDNA, which acted as the sequencing template. Data came from immunoSEQ multiplex PCR; TCRdb stores just in-frame clones and leaves some out. This table has 90,000 to 100,000 clones, around 38% appearing once. The sequenced sample was CD4+ T cells sorted from blood. These receptor sequences come from a human donor with alopecia areata.

This clone was recorded a few times. J is TRBJ1-1 and V is TRBV5-1, with D possibly matching TRBD1 (6 bases). Trimming stripped 0 bases from V and 2 bases from J, with 17 bases between. The CDR3 length is 17 residues. CDR1 and CDR2 from the germline V gene are SGHRS and YFSETQ. The CDR3, as DNA: TGCGCCAGCAGCTTGGCCCGTGTCAGGGGAGATAACACTGAAGCTTTCTTT. It yields the protein CASSLARVRGDNTEAFF.

This chain joins TRBV6-6 and TRBJ1-1, with 11 bases fitting TRBD1. V dropped 6 bases and J dropped 4; count of bases not matched to a gene: 10. The CDR3 loop spans 16 amino acids. From germline, CDR1 is MNHNY and CDR2 SVGAGI (reference sequence). The CDR3 protein is CASSLRTGGGFTEAFF. DNA of the CDR3: TGTGCCAGCAGCCTTCGGACAGGGGGCGGTTTCACTGAAGCTTTCTTT.

The CDR3 protein is CASSFRVNSNQPQHF. The CDR3 DNA sequence: TGTGCCAGCAGCTTTCGGGTGAATAGCAATCAGCCCCAGCATTTT. The rearrangement joins TRBV5-6 to TRBJ1-5, with no clear D. Trimming left V 2 bases short and J 0 bases short, with 9 bases between. Looked up from germline, CDR1 is SGHDT and CDR2 is YYEEEE. The CDR3 has 15 amino acids.

The rearrangement joins TRBV7-2 to TRBJ2-5, with D possibly being TRBD1 (6 bases). This CDR3 has 15 amino acids. In germline, CDR1 is SGHTA, CDR2 FQGNSA. V lost 5 bases, J lost 5 bases, and 18 bases lay in between. The CDR3 coding sequence is TGTGCCAGCAGCCCAGTGGCAGGGGTGGAGGAGACCCAGTACTTC. Protein sequence: CASSPVAGVEETQYF. Together with reference TRBV7-2 and TRBJ2-5, the CDR3 gives the full variable domain: GAGVSQSPSNKVTEKGKDVELRCDPISGHTALYWYRQSLGQGLEFLIYFQGNSAPDKSGLPSDRFSAERTGGSVSTLTIQRTQQEDSAVYLCASSPVAGVEETQYFGPGTRLLVL.

The genes are TRBV30 and TRBJ1-4; 7 bases fit TRBD1. The V and J ends lost 3 bases and 3 bases, in that order; junction bases with no gene match: 4. Germline CDR1 GTSNPN, CDR2 SVGIG (reference sequence). The CDR3 covers 14 residues. CDR3 in DNA: TGTGCCTGGAGGACGACAGGGTCTAATGAAAAACTGTTTTTT. This translates into CAWRTTGSNEKLFF.

Ten or more counts support this clone. This chain connects TRBV19 to TRBJ2-5; D is tentatively TRBD1 or TRBD2 (5 bases each). CDR3 length equals 13 residues. CDR1 is LNHDA and CDR2 is SQIVND in the germline V gene (reference sequence). Trimming pared 5 bases from V and 5 bases from J, leaving 12 bases between. The chain's CDR3 is CASSDQGDETQYF. CDR3 in DNA: TGTGCCAGTAGTGACCAGGGAGACGAGACCCAGTACTTC. Using reference TRBV19 and TRBJ2-5 for the parts outside the CDR3, the full variable domain is DGGITQSPKYLFRKEGQNVTLSCEQNLNHDAMYWYRQDPGQGLRLIYYSQIVNDFQKGDIAEGYSVSREKKESFPLTVTSAQKNPTAFYLCASSDQGDETQYFGPGTRLLVL.

The chain has TRBV2 and TRBJ2-1; D might be TRBD2 (7 bases). Trimming pared 3 bases from V and 2 bases from J, leaving 14 bases between. CDR1 and CDR2 (germline): SNHLY, FYNNEI. CDR3 size: 16 residues. The DNA of the CDR3 is TGTGCCAGCAGTGAGGGGGGGCAGGGACCCTACAATGAGCAGTTCTTC. This encodes CASSEGGQGPYNEQFF. Together with reference TRBV2 and TRBJ2-1, the CDR3 gives the full variable domain: EPEVTQTPSHQVTQMGQEVILRCVPISNHLYFYWYRQILGQKVEFLVSFYNNEISEKSEIFDDQFSVERPDGSNFTLKIRSTKLEDSAMYFCASSEGGQGPYNEQFFGPGTRLTVL.

This clone was found a few times. The V call is TRBV28, the J call TRBJ2-2, with D tentatively TRBD1 or TRBD2 (6 bases each). The CDR3 spans 17 residues. In germline, CDR1 is MDHEN, CDR2 SYDVKM. V was clipped by 7 bases and J by 0 bases, with 18 bases between them. CDR3 in amino acids: CASTVGGHLTNTGELFF. CDR3 DNA sequence: TGTGCCAGCACGGTCGGGGGACACCTGACGAACACCGGGGAGCTGTTTTTT.

This clone was seen only a few times. The chain joins TRBV28 to TRBJ2-6; D is unresolved. CDR1 and CDR2 (germline): MDHEN, SYDVKM. The length of the CDR3 is 13 residues. V lost 6 bases and J 2 bases, leaving 5 bases between the germline ends. This CDR3 is CASSLPGANVLTF. The CDR3 DNA is TGTGCCAGCAGCCTGCCTGGGGCCAACGTCCTGACTTTC.

The chain joins TRBV25-1 to TRBJ1-5; no clear D gene. Trimming took 0 bases from V and 3 from J, leaving 6 bases between them. Looked up from germline, CDR1 is MGHDK and CDR2 is SYGVNS. CDR3 size: 14 residues. The CDR3 spells CASSEYLTNQPQHF. The CDR3 DNA follows: TGTGCCAGCAGTGAATATCTGACCAATCAGCCCCAGCATTTT.

This clone was detected a few times. V usage is TRBV18 and J usage is TRBJ2-3; D is undetermined. Trimming left V 1 base short and J 6 bases short, with 11 bases between. The CDR3 loop spans 14 amino acids. CDR1 is KGHSH, CDR2 LQKENI, per germline. In nucleotides, the CDR3 is TGTGCCAGCTCACCACTGCTACGCCCGGATACGCAGTATTTT. This gives the protein CASSPLLRPDTQYF.

This clone was seen a few times. The chain carries TRBV7-9 and TRBJ2-7; TRBD1 matches at 7 bases. Looked up from germline, CDR1 is SEHNR and CDR2 is FQNEAQ (reference sequence). The CDR3 has 13 residues. The junction had 7 bases not matched to a gene; V was cut back by 8 bases and J by 3 bases. The CDR3 loop reads CASVRDSFYEQYF. The CDR3 DNA reads TGTGCCAGCGTCCGGGACAGCTTCTACGAGCAGTACTTC.

This chain links TRBV25-1 with TRBJ2-5; D gene uncertain. Germline V lookup: CDR1 MGHDK, CDR2 SYGVNS. The CDR3 consists of 14 residues. V shed 6 bases and J shed 4 bases, with 15 bases lying between them. CDR3 residues: CASSLRQSRETQYF. CDR3 sequence (DNA): TGTGCCAGCAGCCTAAGGCAGTCTCGAGAGACCCAGTACTTC.

Only a few counts were recorded for this clone. The V gene is TRBV19, the J gene TRBJ2-7; D remains ambiguous. The CDR3 has 15 amino acids. Germline CDR1 and CDR2: LNHDA and SQIVND (reference sequence). V was cut by 5 bases and J by 0 bases, with 14 bases left in between. The CDR3 coding sequence is TGTGCCAGTAGTCCCCGGATAGTGAGCTCCTACGAGCAGTACTTC. As protein: CASSPRIVSSYEQYF.

This sequence joins TRBV7-9 and TRBJ1-2, with 7 bases aligning to TRBD1. With 0 bases clipped from V and 7 bases from J, the junction kept 8 bases outside the gene matches. Looked up from germline, CDR1 is SEHNR and CDR2 is FQNEAQ (reference sequence). CDR3 length: 15 residues. As DNA, the CDR3 is TGTGCCAGCAGCTTAGCGGAGGGGGCGCGCCGTGGCTACACCTTC. This gives the protein CASSLAEGARRGYTF.

This clone was observed a handful of times. The chain couples TRBV7-9 to TRBJ2-7; possibly TRBD1 or TRBD2 for D (5 bases each). The CDR3 has 13 amino acids. CDR1 SEHNR and CDR2 FQNEAQ come from the germline V gene (reference sequence). V was shortened by 4 bases and J by 6 bases, with 13 bases between the two germline ends. CDR3 bases: TGTGCCAGCAGCTGGAAACTAGACAGCGAGCAGTACTTC. Translated, it gives CASSWKLDSEQYF.

The rearrangement uses TRBV15 and TRBJ1-2; D gene ambiguous. Germline assignment: CDR1 LNHNV and CDR2 YYDKDF (reference sequence). This CDR3 is built from 13 residues. Trimming left V 4 bases short and J 0 bases short, with 6 bases between. In DNA form, the CDR3 reads TGTGCCACCAGCACCCAGACTAACTATGGCTACACCTTC. The encoded protein is CATSTQTNYGYTF.

The J gene is TRBJ2-1, the V gene TRBV4-3; TRBD2 matches at 14 bases. Unmatched junction bases numbered 7, after V lost 4 bases and J lost 5 bases. The germline CDR1 and CDR2 sequences are LGHNA and YSLEER. The CDR3 covers 17 residues. For the CDR3, the DNA is TGCGCCAGCAGCCCTAGACTAGCGGGGGGGCCTGACAATGAGCAGTTCTTC. The encoded protein is CASSPRLAGGPDNEQFF.

This clone was seen a few times. The chain combines TRBV4-3 with TRBJ1-2, with 7 nucleotides matching TRBD1. The germline CDR1 and CDR2 sequences are LGHNA and YSLEER. After removal of 4 bases from V and 5 bases from J, the junction contained 10 bases not matched to a gene. The CDR3 covers 15 residues. CDR3 protein: CASSPRTGELYGYTF. CDR3 DNA: TGCGCCAGCAGCCCGCGGACAGGCGAGTTGTATGGCTACACCTTC.

The V call is TRBV9, the J call TRBJ2-5; D is possibly TRBD2 (5 bases). This CDR3 is 16 amino acids long. CDR1 is SGDLS, CDR2 YYNGEE, per germline. Trimming took off 0 bases at V and 2 bases at J, with 14 bases between the two ends. The CDR3 region has the DNA TGTGCCAGCAGCGTAGGCGGAATTCCGGGGCAAGAGACCCAGTACTTC. The encoded protein is CASSVGGIPGQETQYF.

This clone occurred a few times. The V and J genes are TRBV7-9 and TRBJ2-2; the match to TRBD1 covers 9 bases. Losses at the gene ends were 5 bases for V and 3 bases for J; bases not matched to a gene: 4. The CDR3 runs 15 residues. Germline CDR1 is SEHNR and CDR2 is FQNEAQ (reference sequence). Written as DNA, the CDR3 is TGTGCCAGCAGCCTAAGACAGGGGGACACCGGGGAGCTGTTTTTT. It translates to CASSLRQGDTGELFF.

This chain uses TRBV30 with TRBJ2-1; possible D gene TRBD2, 6 bases. Germline V lookup: CDR1 GTSNPN, CDR2 SVGIG (reference sequence). This CDR3 is 15 amino acids long. The V and J ends lost 3 bases and 8 bases respectively, with 20 bases between them. CDR3 amino acids: CAWSLARGVEYEQFF. The DNA of the CDR3 is TGTGCCTGGAGCCTCGCGCGGGGTGTTGAATATGAGCAGTTCTTC.

The rearrangement joins TRBV29-1 to TRBJ2-5; D unclear. The assigned J gene may be wrong: the sequence end matches TRBJ2-7 better. Germline V lookup: CDR1 SQVTM, CDR2 ANQGSEA. The CDR3 covers 11 residues. CDR3: CSVVVGYEQYF. CDR3 DNA: TGCAGCGTTGTAGTGGGCTACGAGCAGTACTTC.